This T cell receptor (beta chain) came from a study of cytomegalovirus exposure and HLA in healthy donors. The PCR made use of 60 Vbeta and 13 Jbeta primers. TCRdb's copy holds only in-frame clones and misses some; the assay was immunoSEQ multiplex PCR. The sample carries roughly 250,000 clones, about four fifths recorded once. The source material was PBMCs. The TCR originated in a girl aged 2 to 10 in good health and CMV-seronegative.

Written as DNA, the CDR3 is TGCGCCAGCAGCTCGAGTCGGGGGAGCTCCTACGAGCAGTACTTC. This codes for CASSSSRGSSYEQYF. The chain joins TRBV5-1 to TRBJ2-7, with D possibly matching TRBD2 (6 bases). The CDR3 totals 15 residues. Trimming left V 3 bases short and J 0 bases short, with 13 bases between. The germline gives CDR1 SGHRS, CDR2 YFSETQ.